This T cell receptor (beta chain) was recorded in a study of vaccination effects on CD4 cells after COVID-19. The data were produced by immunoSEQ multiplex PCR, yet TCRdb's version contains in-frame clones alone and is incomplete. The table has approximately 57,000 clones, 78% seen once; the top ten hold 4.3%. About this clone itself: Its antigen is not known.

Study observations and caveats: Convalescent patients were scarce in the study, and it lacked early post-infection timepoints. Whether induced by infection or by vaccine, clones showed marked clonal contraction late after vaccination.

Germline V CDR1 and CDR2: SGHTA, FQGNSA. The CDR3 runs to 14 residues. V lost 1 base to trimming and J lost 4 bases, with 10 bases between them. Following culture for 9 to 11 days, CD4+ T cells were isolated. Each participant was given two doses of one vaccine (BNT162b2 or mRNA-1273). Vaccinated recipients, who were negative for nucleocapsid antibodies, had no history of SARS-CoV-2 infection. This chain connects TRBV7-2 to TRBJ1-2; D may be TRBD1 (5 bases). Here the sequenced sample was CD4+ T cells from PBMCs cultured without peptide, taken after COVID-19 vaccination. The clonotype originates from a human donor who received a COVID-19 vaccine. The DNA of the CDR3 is TGTGCCAGCAGCTTAGAGTTGGGGGGCTATGGCTACACCTTC. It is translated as CASSLELGGYGYTF.